The 20 T cell receptor beta chains listed next were all sequenced from one sample in a study of identifying expanded T cells in peripheral blood. The protocol was immunoSEQ multiplex PCR, while the TCRdb copy is restricted to in-frame clones and leaves out a portion. The sample shows 120,000 or so clones, 75% to 90% of them seen only once. Sample: blood. All receptors come from a person aged 18 to 75 in good health.

This clone has a single count. The rearrangement links TRBV6-5 to TRBJ1-2; 10 bases fit TRBD1. The CDR3 totals 14 residues. The V gene's germline CDR1 is MNHEY and CDR2 SVGAGI. J gave up 7 bases and V 5 bases, and 7 bases lay outside the gene matches. CDR3 sequence (DNA): TGTGCCAGCAGTCCACGACAGGGGGCGCGTGGCTACACCTTC. This encodes CASSPRQGARGYTF.

The chain recombines TRBV5-6 with TRBJ2-7; 7 bases map to TRBD1. V trimming: 5 bases; J trimming: 7 bases; junction bases outside the gene matches: 12. Germline assignment: CDR1 SGHDT and CDR2 YYEEEE. CDR3 length: 14 amino acids. As DNA, the CDR3 is TGTGCCAGCAGTAGCCGGGACAGCCTCTTTGAGCAGTACTTC. The encoded protein is CASSSRDSLFEQYF.

The chain uses TRBV2 and TRBJ2-1; D remains ambiguous. V lost 7 bases and J lost 5, with 15 bases in between. The CDR3 sequence is 14 residues long. Germline V CDR1 and CDR2: SNHLY, FYNNEI. In DNA form, the CDR3 reads TGTGCCAGCATGTTGCCAGGCCTACACAATGAGCAGTTCTTC. It yields the protein CASMLPGLHNEQFF.

This rearrangement joins TRBV25-1 to TRBJ2-7; D is possibly TRBD2 (7 bases). V was clipped by 1 base and J by 3 bases, with 10 bases between them. The CDR3 extends over 14 amino acids. In germline, CDR1 is MGHDK, CDR2 SYGVNS. As DNA, the CDR3 is TGTGCCAGCAGTGAATGGGGGGGCAGCTACGAGCAGTACTTC. It yields the protein CASSEWGGSYEQYF.

V is TRBV5-1 and J is TRBJ1-1; possible D gene TRBD1, 5 bases. Germline CDR1 and CDR2: SGHRS and YFSETQ. V was clipped by 4 bases and J by 1 base, with 11 bases between them. This CDR3 has 14 residues. The CDR3 DNA reads as TGCGCCAGCAGCATTTGGGGACGGAACACTGAAGCTTTCTTT. Its translation: CASSIWGRNTEAFF.

CDR3 nucleotide sequence: TGTGCCAGCTTCCGACAGAACACTGAAGCTTTCTTT. Encoded protein: CASFRQNTEAFF. This chain connects TRBV5-4 to TRBJ1-1; D unresolved. Deletions cut 7 bases from V and 1 base from J, with 8 bases between. The CDR3 is 12 amino acids. The germline V gene has CDR1 SGHNT and CDR2 YYREEE (reference sequence).

V usage is TRBV4-3 and J usage is TRBJ1-1, with D possibly matching TRBD1 (6 bases). CDR1 LGHNA and CDR2 YSLEER come from the germline V gene. CDR3 length equals 16 residues. V lost 0 bases, J lost 2 bases, and 13 bases lay in between. CDR3 nucleotides: TGCGCCAGCAGCCAAGATCCGGGACACTTAAACACTGAAGCTTTCTTT. Its translation is CASSQDPGHLNTEAFF.

V gene TRBV21-1 combines with J gene TRBJ1-4. TRBV21-1 is a documented pseudogene. The CDR3 is made up of 12 amino acids. The CDR3, as DNA: TGTGCCCCCGGGGGTTTGGGGGAAAAACTGTTTTTT. It specifies CAPGGLGEKLFF.

The V call is TRBV9, the J call TRBJ1-1; D not resolved. Germline-derived CDR1 and CDR2 are SGDLS and YYNGEE. Trimming cost V 5 bases and J 5 bases, with 13 bases left between them. The CDR3 length is 13 residues. CDR3 region: CASSLGRTTEAFF. The CDR3 DNA sequence: TGTGCCAGCAGTCTAGGACGGACTACTGAAGCTTTCTTT.

This rearrangement joins TRBV5-1 to TRBJ1-1; D remains ambiguous. Per the germline V gene, CDR1 is SGHRS and CDR2 is YFSETQ. V gave up 0 bases and J gave up 1 base, with 7 bases separating them. The CDR3 has 14 amino acids. DNA for the CDR3: TGCGCCAGCAGCTTGGGTCCTCCGAACACTGAAGCTTTCTTT. It translates to CASSLGPPNTEAFF.

This chain uses TRBV5-4 with TRBJ2-7; D perhaps matches TRBD2 (5 bases). Trimming pared 4 bases from V and 8 bases from J, leaving 13 bases between. This CDR3 has 12 residues. Germline loops: CDR1 SGHNT, CDR2 YYREEE (reference sequence). Here the CDR3 reads CASSHNGEKQYF. CDR3 in DNA: TGTGCCAGCAGCCACAACGGGGAGAAGCAGTACTTC.

The chain carries TRBV19 and TRBJ2-7; either TRBD1 or TRBD2 may fit D (5 bases each). The CDR3 is 13 amino acids. CDR1 is LNHDA, CDR2 SQIVND, per germline (reference sequence). V shed 10 bases and J shed 0 bases, with 13 bases lying between them. The CDR3 reads CATRRESSYEQYF. The CDR3 nucleotides are TGTGCCACCCGCAGGGAGAGCTCCTACGAGCAGTACTTC.

The chain joins TRBV6-5 to TRBJ1-1; D call uncertain. Germline V gene lookup returns CDR1 MNHEY and CDR2 SVGAGI. The CDR3 is 15 residues long. V lost 7 bases, J lost 3 bases, and 18 bases lay in between. DNA for the CDR3: TGTGCCAGCATCCCTTCTCCAGGCGGAGACACTGAAGCTTTCTTT. Translated, it gives CASIPSPGGDTEAFF.

J is TRBJ2-4 and V is TRBV27; 11 bases fit TRBD2. After removal of 5 bases from V and 0 bases from J, the junction contained 15 bases not matched to a gene. The V gene's germline CDR1 is MNHEY and CDR2 SMNVEV (reference sequence). This CDR3 is built from 20 residues. The chain's CDR3 is CASSPITGTSGPLAKNIQYF. In nucleotides, the CDR3 is TGTGCCAGCAGTCCGATAACTGGGACTAGCGGCCCCCTAGCCAAAAACATTCAGTACTTC.

The chain recombines TRBV7-2 with TRBJ1-2; D is unresolved. The germline V gene has CDR1 SGHTA and CDR2 FQGNSA. The CDR3 length is 13 residues. The germline V and J ends were trimmed by 7 bases and 2 bases, with 11 bases remaining between them. CDR3 bases: TGTGCCAGCACCCCCGGACGGAACTATGGCTACACCTTC. Translated, it gives CASTPGRNYGYTF. Supplemented by reference TRBV7-2 and TRBJ1-2, the full variable domain reads GAGVSQSPSNKVTEKGKDVELRCDPISGHTALYWYRQSLGQGLEFLIYFQGNSAPDKSGLPSDRFSAERTGGSVSTLTIQRTQQEDSAVYLCASTPGRNYGYTFGSGTRLTVV.

The genes are TRBV19 and TRBJ1-1; 9 bases are a match to TRBD1. The CDR3 covers 16 residues. V dropped 7 bases and J dropped 6; count of bases not matched to a gene: 15. Germline V gene lookup returns CDR1 LNHDA and CDR2 SQIVND (reference sequence). The chain's CDR3 is CASIPDRGGVHSEAFF. The CDR3 DNA sequence: TGTGCCAGTATCCCGGACAGGGGCGGAGTACACTCTGAAGCTTTCTTT. The full variable domain, rest sourced from reference TRBV19 and TRBJ1-1, is DGGITQSPKYLFRKEGQNVTLSCEQNLNHDAMYWYRQDPGQGLRLIYYSQIVNDFQKGDIAEGYSVSREKKESFPLTVTSAQKNPTAFYLCASIPDRGGVHSEAFFGQGTRLTVV.

The genes are TRBV6-5 and TRBJ1-6, with TRBD1 matching over 7 bases. CDR3 length equals 16 residues. The germline gives CDR1 MNHEY, CDR2 SVGAGI. V trimming: 2 bases; J trimming: 9 bases; junction bases outside the gene matches: 10. The CDR3 nucleotides are TGTGCCAGCAGTTACGCCCGGGACAGTTTTGGTTCACCCCTCCACTTT. This codes for CASSYARDSFGSPLHF.

V and J are TRBV6-6 and TRBJ1-6; D gene uncertain. From germline, CDR1 is MNHNY and CDR2 SVGAGI (reference sequence). The CDR3 extends over 15 amino acids. Trimming pared 0 bases from V and 7 bases from J, leaving 10 bases between. Here the CDR3 DNA reads TGTGCCAGCAGTTACTCGGCCGTGGGGAATTCACCCCTCCACTTT. Translated, it gives CASSYSAVGNSPLHF.

The chain is built from TRBV5-8 and TRBJ2-7; the D gene is possibly TRBD1 (6 bases). Germline values: CDR1 SGHTS, CDR2 YDEGEE. The CDR3 length is 15 residues. V lost 2 bases and J 1 base, leaving 13 bases between the germline ends. The CDR3 DNA reads as TGTGCCAGCAGCTTAGGACAGCGATTGTCCTACGAGCAGTACTTC. Protein product: CASSLGQRLSYEQYF. The entire variable domain, with the rest obtained from reference TRBV5-8 and TRBJ2-7, is as follows: EAGVTQSPTHLIKTRGQQATLRCSPISGHTSVYWYQQALGLGLQFLLWYDEGEERNRGNFPPRFSGRQFPNYSSELNVNALELEDSALYLCASSLGQRLSYEQYFGPGTRLTVT.

The rearrangement joins TRBV4-3 to TRBJ2-4, with D tentatively TRBD1 or TRBD2 (5 bases each). The germline CDR1 and CDR2 sequences are LGHNA and YSLEER. The CDR3 contains 20 residues. V lost 0 bases and J 3 bases, leaving 24 bases between the germline ends. CDR3 coding DNA: TGCGCCAGCAGCCAAGAGAGGGCCTGGACCAGGGCGCCTAACAAAAACATTCAGTACTTC. Amino acid sequence: CASSQERAWTRAPNKNIQYF.